These T cell receptor beta chains were read from a single sample in a study of CD8 T cells in ankylosing spondylitis. TCRdb reanalysed the 5' RACE reads using MiXCR and keeps one entry per CDR3 protein. The sample contains 240,000 or so distinct CDR3 sequences, about 9.1% of which appear only once. Sequencing was carried out using blood, either unsorted or a sorted T cell fraction (not recorded which). Source of these receptors: a male donor with ankylosing spondylitis or in good health (not recorded which). The CDR3 runs from the conserved cysteine through the conserved F or W. The order of the fields is CDR3 protein, CDR3 DNA, J gene, clone size, CDR3 length, D gene, V gene. D genes are given only for firm matches. The size of a clone is reported for some rows only, either as once, few or many, or as a class for expanded clones.

CDR3: CASSLGTETGYTF
DNA: TGTGCCAGCAGCTTAGGGACAGAGACTGGCTACACCTTC
J: TRBJ1-2
size: .
length: 13
D: .
V: TRBV7-9

CDR3: CASSLSSRQIRGNEQFF
DNA: TGTGCCAGCAGCTTAAGTTCCAGACAGATCAGAGGGAATGAGCAGTTCTTC
J: TRBJ2-1
size: .
length: 17
D: .
V: TRBV7-2

CDR3: CASSLAYAGGGEDTQYF
DNA: TGCGCCAGCAGCTTGGCCTACGCGGGGGGGGGTGAGGATACGCAGTATTTT
J: TRBJ2-3
size: many
length: 17
D: TRBD2
V: TRBV5-1

CDR3: CASRGPSYGYTF
DNA: TGTGCCAGCAGGGGCCCTTCATATGGCTACACCTTC
J: TRBJ1-2
size: many
length: 12
D: .
V: TRBV27

CDR3: CASSTSGQLYEQYF
DNA: TGCGCCAGCAGCACCTCGGGACAGCTCTACGAGCAGTACTTC
J: TRBJ2-7
size: many
length: 14
D: TRBD1
V: TRBV5-1

CDR3: CASSPGAGPLSGEQFF
DNA: TGCGCCAGCAGCCCGGGAGCGGGTCCACTTAGTGGTGAGCAGTTCTTC
J: TRBJ2-1
size: many
length: 16
D: .
V: TRBV5-1

CDR3: CASSGGRDHEQYF
DNA: TGCGCCAGCAGTGGAGGGAGGGACCACGAGCAGTACTTC
J: TRBJ2-7
size: .
length: 13
D: TRBD2
V: TRBV5-1

CDR3: CSASSTSGSFEDIQYF
DNA: TGCAGTGCTAGTTCGACTAGCGGGTCCTTTGAGGACATTCAGTACTTC
J: TRBJ2-4
size: few
length: 16
D: TRBD2
V: TRBV20-1

CDR3: CSARTGNYGYTF
DNA: TGCAGTGCTCGTACAGGGAACTATGGCTACACCTTC
J: TRBJ1-2
size: many
length: 12
D: .
V: TRBV20-1

CDR3: CSARDPSTEAFF
DNA: TGCAGTGCTAGAGATCCCTCCACTGAAGCTTTCTTT
J: TRBJ1-1
size: many
length: 12
D: .
V: TRBV20-1

CDR3: CSANPPGVGYGYTF
DNA: TGCAGTGCCAATCCTCCGGGGGTTGGATATGGCTACACCTTC
J: TRBJ1-2
size: many
length: 14
D: .
V: TRBV20-1

CDR3: CSATRTGGSQPQHF
DNA: TGCAGTGCAACTCGGACAGGGGGCTCTCAGCCCCAGCATTTT
J: TRBJ1-5
size: .
length: 14
D: TRBD1
V: TRBV20-1

CDR3: CASVGARTETGELFF
DNA: TGTGCCAGCGTGGGGGCCAGAACGGAGACCGGGGAGCTGTTTTTT
J: TRBJ2-2
size: many
length: 15
D: .
V: TRBV7-9

CDR3: CASSSSVPGLAELRSSYNEQFF
DNA: TGTGCCAGCAGCTCCTCTGTACCGGGACTAGCGGAGTTAAGGAGCTCCTACAATGAGCAGTTCTTC
J: TRBJ2-1
size: many
length: 22
D: .
V: TRBV3-2

CDR3: CASSPLSVNEQFF
DNA: TGTGCCAGCAGCCCGCTTAGCGTGAATGAGCAGTTCTTC
J: TRBJ2-1
size: many
length: 13
D: .
V: TRBV7-2

CDR3: CASSSWTSGRETQYF
DNA: TGTGCCAGCAGCTCTTGGACTAGCGGGAGGGAGACCCAGTACTTC
J: TRBJ2-5
size: many
length: 15
D: TRBD2
V: TRBV11-2

CDR3: CASSPRAGVHVLTF
DNA: TGTGCCAGCAGTCCCCGGGCGGGGGTCCACGTCCTGACTTTC
J: TRBJ2-6
size: many
length: 14
D: TRBD2
V: TRBV12-3/TRBV12-4

CDR3: CASSFQGARNEQFF
DNA: TGCGCCAGCAGCTTTCAGGGGGCGAGGAATGAGCAGTTCTTC
J: TRBJ2-1
size: many
length: 14
D: TRBD1
V: TRBV5-1

CDR3: CASSPPGAPTDTQYF
DNA: TGCGCCAGCAGCCCCCCGGGGGCGCCGACAGATACGCAGTATTTT
J: TRBJ2-3
size: few
length: 15
D: .
V: TRBV4-1

CDR3: CAISESGVDYYNEQFF
DNA: TGTGCCATCAGTGAGTCGGGGGTCGACTATTACAATGAGCAGTTCTTC
J: TRBJ2-1
size: .
length: 16
D: .
V: TRBV10-3

CDR3: CASSPGLAGGTGELFF
DNA: TGTGCCAGCAGCCCCGGACTAGCGGGGGGCACCGGGGAGCTGTTTTTT
J: TRBJ2-2
size: .
length: 16
D: TRBD2
V: TRBV7-2

CDR3: CASSPWTSGSYEQYF
DNA: TGTGCCAGCTCACCTTGGACTAGCGGATCCTACGAGCAGTACTTC
J: TRBJ2-7
size: many
length: 15
D: TRBD2
V: TRBV18

CDR3: CASSGTGNSPLHF
DNA: TGTGCCAGCAGTGGGACAGGGAATTCACCCCTCCACTTT
J: TRBJ1-6
size: .
length: 13
D: TRBD1
V: TRBV11-2

CDR3: CSVGLAGENIQYF
DNA: TGCAGCGTTGGCCTAGCGGGGGAAAACATTCAGTACTTC
J: TRBJ2-4
size: .
length: 13
D: TRBD2
V: TRBV29-1

CDR3: CASSSMVSDTQYF
DNA: TGTGCCAGCAGCTCCATGGTATCAGATACGCAGTATTTT
J: TRBJ2-3
size: many
length: 13
D: .
V: TRBV5-6